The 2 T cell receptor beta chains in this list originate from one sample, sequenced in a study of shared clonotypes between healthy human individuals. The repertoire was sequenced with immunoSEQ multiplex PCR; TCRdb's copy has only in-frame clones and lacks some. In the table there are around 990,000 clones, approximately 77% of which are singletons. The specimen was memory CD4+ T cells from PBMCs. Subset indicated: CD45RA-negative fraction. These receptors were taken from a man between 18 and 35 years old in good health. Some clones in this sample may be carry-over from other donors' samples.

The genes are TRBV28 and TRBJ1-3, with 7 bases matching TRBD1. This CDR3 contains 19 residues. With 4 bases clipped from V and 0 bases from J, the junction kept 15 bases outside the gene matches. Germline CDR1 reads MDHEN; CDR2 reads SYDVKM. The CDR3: CASSSPPTGQALSGNTIYF. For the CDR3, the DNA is TGTGCCAGCAGTTCACCACCGACTGGACAGGCCCTCTCTGGAAACACCATATATTTT.

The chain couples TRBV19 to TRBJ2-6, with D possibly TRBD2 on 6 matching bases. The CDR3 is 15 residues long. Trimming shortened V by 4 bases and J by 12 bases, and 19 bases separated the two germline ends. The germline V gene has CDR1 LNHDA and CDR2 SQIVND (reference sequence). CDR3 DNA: TGTGCCAGTAGTAGTCAGGGAGGATGGTATGGCGTCCTGACTTTC. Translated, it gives CASSSQGGWYGVLTF.